The text below deals with one T cell receptor (beta chain). The data were taken from a study of control samples from healthy donors and cancer patients. Germline lookup yields CDR1 SEHNR and CDR2 FQNEAQ (reference sequence). Losses at the gene ends were 5 bases for V and 2 bases for J; bases not matched to a gene: 5. This CDR3 spans 14 amino acids. Clones were read by immunoSEQ multiplex PCR, and TCRdb kept only the in-frame ones, dropping some. The sample has 100,000 to 150,000 clones, approximately 89% seen once; the top ten hold 8.6%. The receptor was isolated from a man younger than 30 in good health. The genes are TRBV7-9 and TRBJ1-1, with TRBD1 identical over 7 bases. Sequenced: blood. Here the CDR3 DNA reads TGTGCCAGCAGCACCTGGACAGGAAACACTGAAGCTTTCTTT. It translates to CASSTWTGNTEAFF.